This record concerns one T cell receptor (beta chain) sequence. The antigen is unknown. Healthy donors had no documented immune events, such as infections, while sampled. These data come from a study of identifying expanded T cells in peripheral blood. Method: immunoSEQ multiplex PCR; TCRdb's copy keeps in-frame clones and lacks some. The table shows approximately 120,000 clones, with about nine tenths occurring only once. Germline CDR1 is SQVTM and CDR2 is ANQGSEA. This CDR3 comprises 14 residues. V shed 6 bases and J shed 0 bases, with 14 bases lying between them. Study-wide points: Variance in clone template counts between roughly two-week samples significantly increased with total template count across all healthy donors. Differentially abundant clones: roughly 1.2 between replicates, around 17 at about 13 days, 19 to 20 at four.

This sequence originates from a person aged 18 to 75 in good health. The chain recombines TRBV29-1 with TRBJ1-1; no clear D gene. Input material: blood. In DNA form, the CDR3 reads TGCAGCGTCTATCCAAGGTTTATGAACACTGAAGCTTTCTTT. This encodes CSVYPRFMNTEAFF. The whole variable domain, remainder taken from reference TRBV29-1 and TRBJ1-1, is SAVISQKPSRDICQRGTSLTIQCQVDSQVTMMFWYRQQPGQSLTLIATANQGSEATYESGFVIDKFPISRPNLTFSTLTVSNMSPEDSSIYLCSVYPRFMNTEAFFGQGTRLTVV.